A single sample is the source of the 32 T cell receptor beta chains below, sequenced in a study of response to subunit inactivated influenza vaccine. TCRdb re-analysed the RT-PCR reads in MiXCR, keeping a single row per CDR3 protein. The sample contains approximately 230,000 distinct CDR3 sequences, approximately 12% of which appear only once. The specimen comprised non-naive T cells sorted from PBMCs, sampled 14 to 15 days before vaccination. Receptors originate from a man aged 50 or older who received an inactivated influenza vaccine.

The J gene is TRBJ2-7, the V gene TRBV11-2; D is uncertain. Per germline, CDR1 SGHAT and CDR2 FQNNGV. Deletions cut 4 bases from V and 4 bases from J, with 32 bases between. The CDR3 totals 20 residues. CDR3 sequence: CASSWPRGPDRRIPGYEQYF. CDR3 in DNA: TGTGCCAGCAGCTGGCCCCGCGGCCCCGACCGACGAATTCCTGGTTACGAGCAGTACTTC.

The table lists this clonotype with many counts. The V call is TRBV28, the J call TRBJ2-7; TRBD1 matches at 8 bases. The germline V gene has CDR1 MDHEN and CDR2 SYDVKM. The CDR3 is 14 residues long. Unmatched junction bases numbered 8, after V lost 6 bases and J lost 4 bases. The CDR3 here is CASRTGAVLYEQYF. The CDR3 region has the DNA TGTGCCAGCAGGACAGGGGCTGTCCTATACGAGCAGTACTTC. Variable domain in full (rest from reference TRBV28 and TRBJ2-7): DVKVTQSSRYLVKRTGEKVFLECVQDMDHENMFWYRQDPGLGLRLIYFSYDVKMKEKGDIPEGYSVSREKKERFSLILESASTNQTSMYLCASRTGAVLYEQYFGPGTRLTVT.

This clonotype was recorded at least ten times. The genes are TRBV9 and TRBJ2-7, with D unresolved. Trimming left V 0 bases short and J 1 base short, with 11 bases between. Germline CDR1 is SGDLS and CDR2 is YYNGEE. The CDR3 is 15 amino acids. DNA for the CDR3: TGTGCCAGCAGCGTAGAGGCAGGTGGGTCCTACGAGCAGTACTTC. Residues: CASSVEAGGSYEQYF. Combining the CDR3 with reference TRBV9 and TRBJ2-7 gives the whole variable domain DSGVTQTPKHLITATGQRVTLRCSPRSGDLSVYWYQQSLDQGLQFLIQYYNGEERAKGNILERFSAQQFPDLHSELNLSSLELGDSALYFCASSVEAGGSYEQYFGPGTRLTVT.

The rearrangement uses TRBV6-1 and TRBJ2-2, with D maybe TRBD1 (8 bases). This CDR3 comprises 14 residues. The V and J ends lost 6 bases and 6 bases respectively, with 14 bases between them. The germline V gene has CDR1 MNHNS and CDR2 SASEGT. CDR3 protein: CASRTQGGAGELFF. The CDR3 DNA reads TGTGCCAGCAGAACACAGGGGGGGGCCGGGGAGCTGTTTTTT.

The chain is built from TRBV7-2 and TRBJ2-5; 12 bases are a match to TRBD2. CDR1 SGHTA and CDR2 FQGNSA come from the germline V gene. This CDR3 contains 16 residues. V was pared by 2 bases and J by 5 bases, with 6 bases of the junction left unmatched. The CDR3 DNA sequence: TGTGCCAGCAGCTTACAGGGACTAGCGGGCGGGGAGACCCAGTACTTC. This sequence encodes CASSLQGLAGGETQYF.

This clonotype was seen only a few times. CDR3 sequence (DNA): TGTGCCAGCAGCGTCAGGGGTACGGATCAGCCCCAGCATTTT. Translated, it gives CASSVRGTDQPQHF. The chain recombines TRBV12-3 or TRBV12-4 with TRBJ1-5; maybe TRBD1 (6 bases). This CDR3 contains 14 residues. Trimming shortened V by 6 bases and J by 5 bases, and 14 bases separated the two germline ends.

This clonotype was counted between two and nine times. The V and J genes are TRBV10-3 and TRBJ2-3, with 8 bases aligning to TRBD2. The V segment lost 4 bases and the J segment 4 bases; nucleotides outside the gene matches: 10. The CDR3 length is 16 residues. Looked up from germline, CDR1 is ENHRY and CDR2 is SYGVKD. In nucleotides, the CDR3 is TGTGCCATCAGTGCGGGGCGGGAGGCAAGATCAGATACGCAGTATTTT. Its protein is CAISAGREARSDTQYF.

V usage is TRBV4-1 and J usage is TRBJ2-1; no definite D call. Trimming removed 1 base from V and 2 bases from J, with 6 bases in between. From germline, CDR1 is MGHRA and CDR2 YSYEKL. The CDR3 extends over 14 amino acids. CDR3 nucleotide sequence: TGCGCCAGCAGCCAAGGGGAAACCTACAATGAGCAGTTCTTC. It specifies CASSQGETYNEQFF.

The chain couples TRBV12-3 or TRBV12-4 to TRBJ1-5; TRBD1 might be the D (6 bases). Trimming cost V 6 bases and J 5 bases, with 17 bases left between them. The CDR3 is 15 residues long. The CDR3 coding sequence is TGTGCCAGCAGCCAGAGACAGGAACCGGATCAGCCCCAGCATTTT. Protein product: CASSQRQEPDQPQHF.

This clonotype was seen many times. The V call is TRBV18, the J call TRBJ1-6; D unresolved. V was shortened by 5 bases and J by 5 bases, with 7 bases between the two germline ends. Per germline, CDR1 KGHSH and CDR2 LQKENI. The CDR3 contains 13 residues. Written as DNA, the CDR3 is TGTGCCAGCTCATACGGGGATAATTCACCCCTCCACTTT. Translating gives CASSYGDNSPLHF.

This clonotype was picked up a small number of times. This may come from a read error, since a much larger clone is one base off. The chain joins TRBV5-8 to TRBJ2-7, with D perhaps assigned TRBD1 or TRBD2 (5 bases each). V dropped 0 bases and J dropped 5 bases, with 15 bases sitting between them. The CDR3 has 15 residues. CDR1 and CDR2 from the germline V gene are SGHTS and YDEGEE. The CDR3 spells CASSLGVGEGDEQYF. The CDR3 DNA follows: TGTGCCAGCAGCTTGGGAGTGGGAGAAGGGGACGAGCAGTACTTC.

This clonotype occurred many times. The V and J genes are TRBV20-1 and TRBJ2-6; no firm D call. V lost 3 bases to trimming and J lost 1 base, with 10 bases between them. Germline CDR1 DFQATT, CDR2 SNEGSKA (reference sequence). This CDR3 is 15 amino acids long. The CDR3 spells CSASCVESGANVLTF. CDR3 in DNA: TGCAGTGCTAGCTGTGTAGAGTCTGGGGCCAACGTCCTGACTTTC.

CDR3 sequence (DNA): TGTGCCAGCAGCCTACTCGACTATTACTACGAGCAGTACTTC. This gives the protein CASSLLDYYYEQYF. This chain connects TRBV7-9 to TRBJ2-7; D may be TRBD2 (5 bases). The CDR3 contains 14 residues. CDR1 and CDR2 (germline): SEHNR, FQNEAQ (reference sequence). V lost 5 bases and J lost 3, with 14 bases in between.

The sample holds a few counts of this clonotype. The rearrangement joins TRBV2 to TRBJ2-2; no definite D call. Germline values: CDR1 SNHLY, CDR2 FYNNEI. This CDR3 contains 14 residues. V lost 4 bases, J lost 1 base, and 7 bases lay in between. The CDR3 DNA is TGTGCCAGCAGTGTGGGTGGGAACACCGGGGAGCTGTTTTTT. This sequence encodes CASSVGGNTGELFF.

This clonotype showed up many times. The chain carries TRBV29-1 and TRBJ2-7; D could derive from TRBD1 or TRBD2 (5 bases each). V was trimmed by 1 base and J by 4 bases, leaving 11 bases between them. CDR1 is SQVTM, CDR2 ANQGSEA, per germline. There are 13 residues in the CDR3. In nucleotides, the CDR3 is TGCAGCGTTGAAGTGAGGGGTCGGTACGAGCAGTACTTC. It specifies CSVEVRGRYEQYF.

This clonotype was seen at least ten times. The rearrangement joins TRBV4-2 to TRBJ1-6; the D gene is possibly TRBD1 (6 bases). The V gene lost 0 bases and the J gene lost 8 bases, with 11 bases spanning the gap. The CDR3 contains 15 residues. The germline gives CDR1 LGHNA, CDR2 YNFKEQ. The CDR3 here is CASSQDGGRDSPLHF. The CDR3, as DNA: TGTGCCAGCAGCCAAGACGGGGGCCGGGATTCACCCCTCCACTTT.

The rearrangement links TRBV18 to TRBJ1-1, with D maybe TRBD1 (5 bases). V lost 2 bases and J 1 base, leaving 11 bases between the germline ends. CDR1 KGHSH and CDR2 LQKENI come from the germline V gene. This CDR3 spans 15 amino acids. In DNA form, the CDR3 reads TGTGCCAGCTCACCATCGATAACAGGGAACACTGAAGCTTTCTTT. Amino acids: CASSPSITGNTEAFF.

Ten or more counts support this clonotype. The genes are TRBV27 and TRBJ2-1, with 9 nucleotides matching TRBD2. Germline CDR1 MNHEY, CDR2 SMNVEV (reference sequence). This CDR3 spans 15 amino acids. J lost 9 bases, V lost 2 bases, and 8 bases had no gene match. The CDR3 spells CASSLGVAGASEQFF. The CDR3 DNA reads TGTGCCAGCAGTTTAGGGGTAGCGGGAGCGTCTGAGCAGTTCTTC.

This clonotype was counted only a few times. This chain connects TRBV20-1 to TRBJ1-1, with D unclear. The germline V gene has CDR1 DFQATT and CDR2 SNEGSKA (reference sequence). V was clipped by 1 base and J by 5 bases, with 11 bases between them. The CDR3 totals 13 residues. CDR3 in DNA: TGCAGTGCTAGAGGCGAGGGAAGGACTGAAGCTTTCTTT. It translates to CSARGEGRTEAFF.

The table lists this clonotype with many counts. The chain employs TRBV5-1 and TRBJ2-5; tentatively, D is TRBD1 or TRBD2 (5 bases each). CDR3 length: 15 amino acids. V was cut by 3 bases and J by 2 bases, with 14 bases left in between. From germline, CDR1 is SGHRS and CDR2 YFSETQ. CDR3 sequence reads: CASSSNWGWQETQYF. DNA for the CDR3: TGCGCCAGCAGCTCCAACTGGGGGTGGCAAGAGACCCAGTACTTC.

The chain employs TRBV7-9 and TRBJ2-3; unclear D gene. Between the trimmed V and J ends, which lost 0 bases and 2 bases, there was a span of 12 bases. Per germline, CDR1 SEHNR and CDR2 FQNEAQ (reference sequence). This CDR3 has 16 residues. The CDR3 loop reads CASSLAFPRNTDTQYF. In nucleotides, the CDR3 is TGTGCCAGCAGCTTAGCCTTTCCGAGAAACACAGATACGCAGTATTTT.

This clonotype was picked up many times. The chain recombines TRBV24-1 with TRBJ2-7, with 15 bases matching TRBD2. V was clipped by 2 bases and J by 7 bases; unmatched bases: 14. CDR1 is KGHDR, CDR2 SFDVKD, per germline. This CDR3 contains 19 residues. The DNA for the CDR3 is TGTGCCACCAGTGATTCCGGGACTAGCGGGAGGAGGAAAGGGGGTGAGCAGTACTTC. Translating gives CATSDSGTSGRRKGGEQYF.

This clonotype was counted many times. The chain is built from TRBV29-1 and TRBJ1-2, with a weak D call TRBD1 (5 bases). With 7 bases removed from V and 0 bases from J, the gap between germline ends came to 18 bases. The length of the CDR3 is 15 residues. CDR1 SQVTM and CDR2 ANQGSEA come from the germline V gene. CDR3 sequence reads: CSALHPDRSNYGYTF. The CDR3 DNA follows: TGCAGCGCCCTACACCCAGACAGATCTAACTATGGCTACACCTTC.

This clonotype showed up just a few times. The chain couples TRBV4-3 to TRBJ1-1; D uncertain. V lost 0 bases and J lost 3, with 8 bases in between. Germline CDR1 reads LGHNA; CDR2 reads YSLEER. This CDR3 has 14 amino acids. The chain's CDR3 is CASSQEVRDTEAFF. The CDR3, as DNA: TGCGCCAGCAGCCAAGAAGTGAGAGACACTGAAGCTTTCTTT.

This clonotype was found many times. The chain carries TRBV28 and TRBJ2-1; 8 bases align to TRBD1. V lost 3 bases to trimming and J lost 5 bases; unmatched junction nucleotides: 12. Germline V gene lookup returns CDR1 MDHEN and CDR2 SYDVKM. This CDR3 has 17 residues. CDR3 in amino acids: CASSFNGGTGFDNEQFF. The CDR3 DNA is TGTGCCAGCAGTTTTAATGGGGGGACAGGCTTCGACAATGAGCAGTTCTTC.

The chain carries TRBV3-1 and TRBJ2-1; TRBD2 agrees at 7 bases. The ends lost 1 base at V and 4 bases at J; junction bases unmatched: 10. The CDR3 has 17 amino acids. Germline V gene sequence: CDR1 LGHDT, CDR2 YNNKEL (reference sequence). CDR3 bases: TGTGCCAGCAGCCAAGCGGTCAGAACTAGCGTTTACAATGAGCAGTTCTTC. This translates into CASSQAVRTSVYNEQFF.

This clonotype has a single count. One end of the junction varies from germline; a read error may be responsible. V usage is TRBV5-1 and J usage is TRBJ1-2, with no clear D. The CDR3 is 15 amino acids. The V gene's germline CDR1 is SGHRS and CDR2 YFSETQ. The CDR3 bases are TGCGCCAGCAGCTTGGGCAGGATGGGCAACTATGGCTACAGCTTC. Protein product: CASSLGRMGNYGYSF.

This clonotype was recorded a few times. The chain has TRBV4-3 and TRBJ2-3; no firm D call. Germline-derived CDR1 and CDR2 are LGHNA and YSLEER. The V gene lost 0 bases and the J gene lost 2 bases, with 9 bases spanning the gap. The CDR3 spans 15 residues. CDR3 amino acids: CASSQDSSDTDTQYF. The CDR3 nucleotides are TGCGCCAGCAGCCAAGATTCAAGCGACACAGATACGCAGTATTTT.

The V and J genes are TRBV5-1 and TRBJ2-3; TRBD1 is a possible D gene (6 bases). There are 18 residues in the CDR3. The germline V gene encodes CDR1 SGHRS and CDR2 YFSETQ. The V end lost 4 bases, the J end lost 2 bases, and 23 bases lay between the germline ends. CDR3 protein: CASSQMSPTGIPTDTQYF. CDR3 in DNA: TGCGCCAGCAGCCAAATGTCCCCCACAGGGATCCCCACAGATACGCAGTATTTT.

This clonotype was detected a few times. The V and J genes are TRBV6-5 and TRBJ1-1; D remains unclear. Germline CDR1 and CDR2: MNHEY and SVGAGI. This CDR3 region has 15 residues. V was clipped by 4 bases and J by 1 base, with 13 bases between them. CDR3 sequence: CASSSPKRGNTEAFF. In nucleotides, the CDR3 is TGTGCCAGCAGTTCCCCGAAACGGGGGAACACTGAAGCTTTCTTT.

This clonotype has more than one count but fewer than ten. Written as DNA, the CDR3 is TGCAGCGTAGCACCCGAGACAGTCCAAGAGACCCAGTACTTC. It translates to CSVAPETVQETQYF. The rearrangement joins TRBV29-1 to TRBJ2-5; weak D call: TRBD1 (5 bases). There are 14 residues in the CDR3. Germline V gives CDR1 SQVTM, CDR2 ANQGSEA. V was trimmed by 6 bases and J by 1 base, leaving 15 bases between them.

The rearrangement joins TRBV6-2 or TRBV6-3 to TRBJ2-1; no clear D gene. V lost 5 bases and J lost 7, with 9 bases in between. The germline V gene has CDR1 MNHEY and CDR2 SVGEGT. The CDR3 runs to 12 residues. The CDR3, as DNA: TGTGCCAGCAGTCGCTGGGAAAATGAGCAGTTCTTC. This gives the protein CASSRWENEQFF.